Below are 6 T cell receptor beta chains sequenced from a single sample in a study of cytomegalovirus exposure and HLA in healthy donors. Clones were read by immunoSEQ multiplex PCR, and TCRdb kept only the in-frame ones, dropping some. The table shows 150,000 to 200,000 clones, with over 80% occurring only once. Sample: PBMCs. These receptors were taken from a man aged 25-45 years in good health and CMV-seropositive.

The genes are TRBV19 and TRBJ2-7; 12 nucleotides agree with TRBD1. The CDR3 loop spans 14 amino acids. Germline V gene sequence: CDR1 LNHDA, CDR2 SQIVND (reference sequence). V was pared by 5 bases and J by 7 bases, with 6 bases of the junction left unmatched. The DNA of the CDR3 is TGTGCCAGTAGTGCGGGACAGGGGGCGAAGGAGCAGTACTTC. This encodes CASSAGQGAKEQYF.

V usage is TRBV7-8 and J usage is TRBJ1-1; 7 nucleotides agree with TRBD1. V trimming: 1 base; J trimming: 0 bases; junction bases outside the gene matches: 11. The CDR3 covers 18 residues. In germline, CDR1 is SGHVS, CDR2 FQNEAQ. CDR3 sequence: CASSLDYRGESLNTEAFF. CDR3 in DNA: TGTGCCAGCAGCTTAGACTACAGGGGAGAATCGTTGAACACTGAAGCTTTCTTT.

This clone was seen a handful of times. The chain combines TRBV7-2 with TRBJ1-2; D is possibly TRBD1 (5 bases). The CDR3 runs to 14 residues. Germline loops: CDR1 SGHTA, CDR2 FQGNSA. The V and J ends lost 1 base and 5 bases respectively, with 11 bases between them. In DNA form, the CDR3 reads TGTGCCAGCAGCTTAGTCCAGGGCCCATATGGCTACACCTTC. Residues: CASSLVQGPYGYTF.

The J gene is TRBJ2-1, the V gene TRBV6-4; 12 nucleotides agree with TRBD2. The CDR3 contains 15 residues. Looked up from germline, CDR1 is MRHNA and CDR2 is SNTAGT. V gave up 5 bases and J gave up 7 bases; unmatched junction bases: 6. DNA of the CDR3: TGTGCCAGCAGTCCTAGCGGGGGGGCCGGGAATGAGCAGTTCTTC. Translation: CASSPSGGAGNEQFF.

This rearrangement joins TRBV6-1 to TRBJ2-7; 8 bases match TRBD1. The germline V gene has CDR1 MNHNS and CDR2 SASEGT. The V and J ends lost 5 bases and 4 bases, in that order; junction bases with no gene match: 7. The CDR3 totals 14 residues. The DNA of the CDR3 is TGTGCCAGCAGTCGGGACAGGAGTGGGTACGAGCAGTACTTC. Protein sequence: CASSRDRSGYEQYF.

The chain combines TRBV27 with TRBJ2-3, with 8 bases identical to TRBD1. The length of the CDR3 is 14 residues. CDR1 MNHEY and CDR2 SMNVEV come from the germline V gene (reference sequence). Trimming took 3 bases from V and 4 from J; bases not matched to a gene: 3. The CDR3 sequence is CASSFQGASDTQYF. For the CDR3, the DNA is TGTGCCAGCAGTTTCCAGGGGGCATCAGATACGCAGTATTTT.